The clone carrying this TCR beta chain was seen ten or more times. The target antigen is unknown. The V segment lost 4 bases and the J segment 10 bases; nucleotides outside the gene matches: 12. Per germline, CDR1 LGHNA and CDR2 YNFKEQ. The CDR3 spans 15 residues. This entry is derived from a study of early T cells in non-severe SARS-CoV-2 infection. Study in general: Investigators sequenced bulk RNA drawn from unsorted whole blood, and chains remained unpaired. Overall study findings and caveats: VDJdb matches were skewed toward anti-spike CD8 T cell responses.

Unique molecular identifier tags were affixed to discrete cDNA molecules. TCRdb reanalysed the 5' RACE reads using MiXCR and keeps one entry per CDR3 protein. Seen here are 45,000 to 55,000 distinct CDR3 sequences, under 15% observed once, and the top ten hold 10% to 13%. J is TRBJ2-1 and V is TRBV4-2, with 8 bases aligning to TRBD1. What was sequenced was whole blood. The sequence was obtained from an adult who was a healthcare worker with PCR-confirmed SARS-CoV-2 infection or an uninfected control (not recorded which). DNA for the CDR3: TGTGCCAGCAGCCGAACCGCGACAGGGGTTTTGGAGCAGTTCTTC. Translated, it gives CASSRTATGVLEQFF.